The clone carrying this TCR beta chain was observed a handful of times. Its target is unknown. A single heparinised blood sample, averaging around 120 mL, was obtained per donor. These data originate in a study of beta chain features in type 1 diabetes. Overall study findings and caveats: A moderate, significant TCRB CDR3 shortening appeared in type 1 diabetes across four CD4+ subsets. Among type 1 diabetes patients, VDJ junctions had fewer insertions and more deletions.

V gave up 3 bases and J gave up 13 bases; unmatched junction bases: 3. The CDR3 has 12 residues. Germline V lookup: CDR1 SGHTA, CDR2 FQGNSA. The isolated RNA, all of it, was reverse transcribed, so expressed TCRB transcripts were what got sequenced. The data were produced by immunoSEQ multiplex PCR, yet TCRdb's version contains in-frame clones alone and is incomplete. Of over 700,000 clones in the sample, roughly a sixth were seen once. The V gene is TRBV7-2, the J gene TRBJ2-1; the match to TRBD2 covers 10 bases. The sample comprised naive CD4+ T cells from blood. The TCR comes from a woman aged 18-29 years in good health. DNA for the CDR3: TGTGCCAGCAGCTTCGTAGCGGGAGGTCAGTTCTTC. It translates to CASSFVAGGQFF. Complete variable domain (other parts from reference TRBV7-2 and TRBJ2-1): GAGVSQSPSNKVTEKGKDVELRCDPISGHTALYWYRQSLGQGLEFLIYFQGNSAPDKSGLPSDRFSAERTGGSVSTLTIQRTQQEDSAVYLCASSFVAGGQFFGPGTRLTVL.